This TCR beta chain was profiled in a study of low-dose radiotherapy and immunotherapy resistance in tumors. The CDR3 loop spans 11 amino acids. Germline lookup yields CDR1 MNHEY and CDR2 SVGEGT. V gave up 6 bases and J gave up 0 bases, with 3 bases separating them. The time point here: before trial treatment. The authors amplified TCRs for about 20 PCR cycles with a constant-region primer and a V-primer adapter. TCRdb ran MiXCR on the reads and lists one entry per CDR3 protein. The table includes about 50,000 distinct CDR3 sequences, 12% detected once. This TCR was sampled from a female donor with ovarian cancer. This sequence joins TRBV6-2 or TRBV6-3 and TRBJ2-7; D remains ambiguous. Sequences were derived from PBMCs, sampled before treatment. In DNA form, the CDR3 reads TGTGCCAGCAGAAACTCCTACGAGCAGTACTTC. It encodes CASRNSYEQYF.